The 15 T cell receptor beta chains below all came from one sample that was sequenced in a study of T cell changes during pregnancy in multiple sclerosis. Repertoires were generated with immunoSEQ multiplex PCR, while TCRdb's copy carries only in-frame clones and drops some. The data contain tens of thousands of clones, just over 90% of them singletons. Specimen: CD8+ T cells from peripheral blood mononuclear cells, collected in the second trimester of pregnancy. All receptors derive from a female donor with multiple sclerosis, enrolled in a pregnancy study.

This chain uses TRBV7-2 with TRBJ1-5, with 9 nucleotides matching TRBD1. The CDR3 contains 15 residues. V was pared by 5 bases and J by 4 bases, with 6 bases of the junction left unmatched. Germline CDR1 is SGHTA and CDR2 is FQGNSA. This CDR3 reads CASSPSGQGNQPQHF. CDR3 sequence (DNA): TGTGCCAGCAGCCCCTCCGGACAGGGGAATCAGCCCCAGCATTTT.

This clone was counted between two and nine times. This sequence joins TRBV27 and TRBJ1-4; tentatively, D is TRBD1 (6 bases). Germline assignment: CDR1 MNHEY and CDR2 SMNVEV (reference sequence). Trimming cost V 5 bases and J 5 bases, with 12 bases left between them. The CDR3 has 14 amino acids. DNA of the CDR3: TGTGCCAGCAGTCCCATAACAGGGAATGAAAAACTGTTTTTT. Its protein product is CASSPITGNEKLFF.

J is TRBJ2-2 and V is TRBV5-4; D gene uncertain. CDR1 and CDR2 (germline): SGHNT, YYREEE (reference sequence). This CDR3 is built from 15 residues. Deletions cut 4 bases from V and 6 bases from J, with 16 bases between. CDR3 residues: CASSPRERRAGELFF. CDR3 bases: TGTGCCAGCAGCCCCCGCGAGCGCCGCGCCGGGGAGCTGTTTTTT.

This clone was observed a few times. The CDR3 protein is CASNSEGRAEAFF. CDR3 in DNA: TGTGCCAGCAACTCGGAGGGGAGAGCTGAAGCTTTCTTT. This chain links TRBV6-6 with TRBJ1-1; possibly TRBD1 for D (5 bases). Trimming took off 7 bases at V and 6 bases at J, with 15 bases between the two ends. The germline CDR1 and CDR2 sequences are MNHNY and SVGAGI (reference sequence). The CDR3 contains 13 residues.

This clone appeared a few times. The J gene is TRBJ1-1, the V gene TRBV4-1, with D unresolved. The CDR3 runs to 13 residues. The V end was cut by 0 bases, the J end by 7 bases, with 9 bases between. The germline CDR1 and CDR2 sequences are MGHRA and YSYEKL. As DNA, the CDR3 is TGCGCCAGCAGCCAAGATTCGCAGATTGAAGCTTTCTTT. It is translated as CASSQDSQIEAFF.

The V and J genes are TRBV7-9 and TRBJ2-7; 11 bases map to TRBD1. The CDR3 contains 15 residues. V gave up 5 bases and J gave up 2 bases; unmatched junction bases: 5. CDR1 and CDR2 (germline): SEHNR, FQNEAQ (reference sequence). The CDR3 DNA sequence: TGTGCCAGCAGCCAGGGACAGGGGGTCGCCTACGAGCAGTACTTC. This sequence encodes CASSQGQGVAYEQYF.

The sample holds one count of this clone. The chain couples TRBV15 to TRBJ2-1; weak D call: TRBD2 (6 bases). The CDR3 loop spans 16 amino acids. V lost 0 bases, J lost 8 bases, and 17 bases lay in between. Germline V gene lookup returns CDR1 LNHNV and CDR2 YYDKDF (reference sequence). The CDR3 loop reads CATSREPAGSVDEQFF. The CDR3 DNA follows: TGTGCCACCAGCAGAGAGCCGGCGGGATCAGTCGATGAGCAGTTCTTC.

This chain joins TRBV6-1 and TRBJ2-2, with TRBD2 matching over 9 bases. Germline values: CDR1 MNHNS, CDR2 SASEGT. The CDR3 is made up of 15 amino acids. Trimming took 6 bases from V and 4 from J; bases not matched to a gene: 6. DNA for the CDR3: TGTGCCAGCAGGAGTCAGACTAGCGGCACCGGGGAGCTGTTTTTT. It specifies CASRSQTSGTGELFF.

CDR3 region: CASSLLGLAGRNEQFF. The DNA for the CDR3 is TGTGCCAGCAGTTTACTAGGACTAGCGGGGAGGAATGAGCAGTTCTTC. The rearrangement links TRBV27 to TRBJ2-1; 12 nucleotides agree with TRBD2. CDR3 size: 16 residues. CDR1 is MNHEY and CDR2 is SMNVEV in the germline V gene (reference sequence). V lost 2 bases and J lost 7; bases outside the gene matches: 6.

The V gene is TRBV21-1, the J gene TRBJ2-5; the D call in the table, TRBD1, was not verified against the DNA. TRBV21-1 represents a pseudogene. This CDR3 is built from 14 residues. The DNA for the CDR3 is TGTGCCAGCAGCGAACCACAGGGTCAAGAGACCCAGTACTTC. Translating gives CASSEPQGQETQYF.

CDR3 nucleotide sequence: TGTGCCACCAGCGAGTTGGACGGGGCCTACGAGCAGTACTTC. As protein: CATSELDGAYEQYF. The chain couples TRBV15 to TRBJ2-7; D may be TRBD2 (5 bases). Germline lookup yields CDR1 LNHNV and CDR2 YYDKDF (reference sequence). Trimming left V 5 bases short and J 2 bases short, with 13 bases between. CDR3 length equals 14 residues.

The chain joins TRBV19 to TRBJ2-1; 9 bases align to TRBD2. J lost 1 base, V lost 3 bases, and 4 bases had no gene match. Germline lookup yields CDR1 LNHDA and CDR2 SQIVND (reference sequence). This CDR3 spans 16 amino acids. The CDR3 DNA reads as TGTGCCAGTAGTATTTACAGCGGGGGGTCCTACAATGAGCAGTTCTTC. Its protein product is CASSIYSGGSYNEQFF.

The chain carries TRBV7-9 and TRBJ2-7; D gene ambiguous. CDR3 length: 13 amino acids. V was shortened by 3 bases and J by 5 bases, with 11 bases between the two germline ends. Looked up from germline, CDR1 is SEHNR and CDR2 is FQNEAQ (reference sequence). The CDR3 sequence: CASSFGNSNEQYF. CDR3 DNA: TGTGCCAGCAGCTTTGGCAATTCCAACGAGCAGTACTTC.

The chain employs TRBV10-3 and TRBJ2-1; D is undetermined. Trimming pared 2 bases from V and 15 bases from J, leaving 17 bases between. This CDR3 comprises 13 residues. The germline CDR1 and CDR2 sequences are ENHRY and SYGVKD. The CDR3 sequence: CAISEKAAKEVFF. The CDR3 DNA reads as TGTGCCATCAGTGAGAAGGCTGCTAAAGAGGTGTTCTTC.

The CDR3 DNA sequence: TGCAGCGTTGAAGGATGGAGCTCTGGGGCCAACGTCCTGACTTTC. This codes for CSVEGWSSGANVLTF. V is TRBV29-1 and J is TRBJ2-6; D is unclear. CDR3 length equals 15 residues. Looked up from germline, CDR1 is SQVTM and CDR2 is ANQGSEA. Deletions cut 1 base from V and 0 bases from J, with 7 bases between.